This T cell receptor (beta chain) stems from a study of T-cell memory formation after mild COVID-19. Study-level background: Clustering of TCRs was largely donor specific. Findings and caveats of the study: A second wave of clones peaked on day 37, and their SARS-CoV-2 specificity went unconfirmed. Clones that contracted from day 15 to 85 were balanced CD4/CD8, while later expanders leaned CD4+.

This clonotype has a handful of counts. Its antigen remains unknown. Constant-segment primers were used for 5'RACE, and the resulting TCR alpha and TCR beta cDNA libraries carried sample barcodes and UMIs. TCRdb ran MiXCR on the 5' RACE reads and lists one entry per CDR3 protein. The sample lists 150,000 to 200,000 distinct CDR3 sequences, approximately 15% seen once, with around an eighth in the top ten. The sequencing input was PBMCs or a T cell subset sorted from them (not recorded which). This TCR came from an adult woman who had mild COVID-19 (a few samples of this study predate the infection). Cell type and time point are not known.

The CDR3 DNA is TGTGCCAGCAGTTATAATGTTCTAGCGGTCAACACCGGGGAGCTGTTTTTT. Protein product: CASSYNVLAVNTGELFF. The chain links TRBV6-2 or TRBV6-3 to TRBJ2-2; 7 bases line up with TRBD2. The CDR3 is 17 residues long. Germline trimming cut 3 bases from V and 2 bases from J; bases unmatched to any gene: 9. Germline lookup yields CDR1 MNHEY and CDR2 SVGEGT.